Listed below are T cell receptor beta chains from one sample, sequenced in a study of blood T cell repertoires in COVID-19. The data were produced by immunoSEQ multiplex PCR, yet TCRdb's version contains in-frame clones alone and is incomplete. The profile shows tens of thousands of clones, about 91% of them singletons. The sequencing input was peripheral blood. Every receptor here comes from a human donor with active COVID-19. The donor label of this sample is uncertain. Each CDR3 is given with its conserved first and last residue. Each record gives: clone size, V gene, D gene, J gene, CDR3 DNA, CDR3 protein. The D gene is left open where the match is weak. The listing skips clone size in some rows; elsewhere it reads once, few, many or a size class.

clone_size: -; v_call: TRBV19; d_call: TRBD2; j_call: TRBJ2-7; cdr3_nt: TGTGCCAGTAGTATAAGTGGACTAGCGGTAGGATACGAGCAGTACTTC; cdr3_aa: CASSISGLAVGYEQYF
clone_size: few; v_call: TRBV28; d_call: -; j_call: TRBJ1-4; cdr3_nt: TGTGCCAGCAGTTTAAACAGCAATGAAAAACTGTTTTTT; cdr3_aa: CASSLNSNEKLFF
clone_size: -; v_call: TRBV28; d_call: -; j_call: TRBJ2-4; cdr3_nt: TGTGCCAGCAGTGCCATGGGCCTCGACAGAAACATTCAGTACTTC; cdr3_aa: CASSAMGLDRNIQYF
clone_size: -; v_call: TRBV5-4; d_call: -; j_call: TRBJ1-2; cdr3_nt: TGTGCCAGCAGCTTGGGACAGACAACTTATGGCTACACCTTC; cdr3_aa: CASSLGQTTYGYTF
clone_size: medium-sized; v_call: TRBV9; d_call: -; j_call: TRBJ2-2; cdr3_nt: TGTGCCAGCAGCGTAGCTAACGGGAACACCGGGGAGCTGTTTTTT; cdr3_aa: CASSVANGNTGELFF
clone_size: once; v_call: TRBV18; d_call: -; j_call: TRBJ2-3; cdr3_nt: TGTGCCAGCTCAGGGCCGGGACTTTCCACAGATACGCAGTATTTT; cdr3_aa: CASSGPGLSTDTQYF
clone_size: -; v_call: TRBV3-1/TRBV3-2; d_call: -; j_call: TRBJ2-1; cdr3_nt: TGTGCCAGCAGCCAAGAACTAGCCAATGAGCAGTTCTTC; cdr3_aa: CASSQELANEQFF
clone_size: -; v_call: TRBV18; d_call: TRBD1; j_call: TRBJ2-7; cdr3_nt: TGTGCCAGCTCACCACCGGGACAGGGCGGCTACGAGCAGTACTTC; cdr3_aa: CASSPPGQGGYEQYF
clone_size: once; v_call: TRBV19; d_call: TRBD1; j_call: TRBJ1-1; cdr3_nt: TGTGCCAGTGGCGGACAGGGGATCGCTGAAGCTTTCTTT; cdr3_aa: CASGGQGIAEAFF
clone_size: -; v_call: TRBV5-1; d_call: TRBD1; j_call: TRBJ2-6; cdr3_nt: TGCGCCAGCAGCTCGACAGGGGGTGGGGCCAACGTCCTGACTTTC; cdr3_aa: CASSSTGGGANVLTF
clone_size: -; v_call: TRBV7-2; d_call: -; j_call: TRBJ2-3; cdr3_nt: TGTGCCAGCAGCCCGTTGACTGGCACAGATACGCAGTATTTT; cdr3_aa: CASSPLTGTDTQYF
clone_size: -; v_call: TRBV24-1; d_call: -; j_call: TRBJ2-2; cdr3_nt: TGTGCCACCAGTGATGGACTTCAAACCGGGGAGCTGTTTTTT; cdr3_aa: CATSDGLQTGELFF
clone_size: -; v_call: TRBV28; d_call: -; j_call: TRBJ2-1; cdr3_nt: TGTGCCAGCAGTTCCCCCGGAACCATTCGAGGGGAGCAGTTCTTC; cdr3_aa: CASSSPGTIRGEQFF
clone_size: -; v_call: TRBV5-1; d_call: -; j_call: TRBJ2-3; cdr3_nt: TGCGCCAGCAGCCACCTGGAGACAGATACGCAGTATTTT; cdr3_aa: CASSHLETDTQYF
clone_size: few; v_call: TRBV7-2; d_call: -; j_call: TRBJ1-2; cdr3_nt: TGTGCCAGCAGCCTACAGGGTGATAACTATGGCTACACCTTC; cdr3_aa: CASSLQGDNYGYTF
clone_size: -; v_call: TRBV25-1; d_call: TRBD1; j_call: TRBJ2-7; cdr3_nt: TGTGCCAGCAGTGGGGGACAGTCCTACGAGCAGTACTTC; cdr3_aa: CASSGGQSYEQYF
clone_size: -; v_call: TRBV28; d_call: TRBD1; j_call: TRBJ2-7; cdr3_nt: TGTGCCAGCAGTTCTGCAGACAGGGTAGTCGCCTACGAGCAGTACTTC; cdr3_aa: CASSSADRVVAYEQYF
clone_size: -; v_call: TRBV6-2/TRBV6-3; d_call: -; j_call: TRBJ1-5; cdr3_nt: TGTGCCAGCAGTTACTCGAGGGGGAGTTTTAATCAGCCCCAGCATTTT; cdr3_aa: CASSYSRGSFNQPQHF
clone_size: -; v_call: TRBV28; d_call: TRBD2; j_call: TRBJ2-2; cdr3_nt: TGTGCCACATCCACGTCGCGCGGGAGGGTGGCGGGGGAGCTGTTTTTT; cdr3_aa: CATSTSRGRVAGELFF
clone_size: -; v_call: TRBV9; d_call: TRBD2; j_call: TRBJ2-7; cdr3_nt: TGTGCCAGCAGCGACACTAGCGGGAGCTACGAGCAGTACTTC; cdr3_aa: CASSDTSGSYEQYF
clone_size: few; v_call: TRBV29-1; d_call: TRBD1; j_call: TRBJ2-3; cdr3_nt: TGCAGCGTTCGACAGGGGACGCAGTATTTT; cdr3_aa: CSVRQGTQYF
clone_size: -; v_call: TRBV3-1/TRBV3-2; d_call: -; j_call: TRBJ2-3; cdr3_nt: TGTGCCAGCAGCCAAACCGGGACTACAGATACGCAGTATTTT; cdr3_aa: CASSQTGTTDTQYF
clone_size: -; v_call: TRBV21-1; d_call: -; j_call: TRBJ2-3; cdr3_nt: TGTGCCAGCAGCAAAGCGAGGGTGAAGCGCGATACGCAGTATTTT; cdr3_aa: CASSKARVKRDTQYF
clone_size: -; v_call: TRBV5-4; d_call: -; j_call: TRBJ2-1; cdr3_nt: TGTGCCAGCAGCTTGTCAGCGGCGGACAATGAGCAGTTCTTC; cdr3_aa: CASSLSAADNEQFF
clone_size: -; v_call: TRBV4-1; d_call: -; j_call: TRBJ2-3; cdr3_nt: TGCGCCAGCAGCCAAATAGCGGGACAGAAAATAGATACGCAGTATTTT; cdr3_aa: CASSQIAGQKIDTQYF
clone_size: -; v_call: TRBV11-1; d_call: -; j_call: TRBJ1-1; cdr3_nt: TGTGCCAGCAGCTTAGCACGGGGAATGTCTGGCCTAAAAGCTTTCTTT; cdr3_aa: CASSLARGMSGLKAFF
clone_size: -; v_call: TRBV18; d_call: TRBD2; j_call: TRBJ2-3; cdr3_nt: TGTGCCAGCTCACCGCCCGGGGGGTTAGATACGCAGTATTTT; cdr3_aa: CASSPPGGLDTQYF
clone_size: -; v_call: TRBV25-1; d_call: TRBD1; j_call: TRBJ2-7; cdr3_nt: TGTGCCAGCAGTGTCCGCCGGGACAGGGCCCTAAGGGGCTACGAGCAGTACTTC; cdr3_aa: CASSVRRDRALRGYEQYF
clone_size: -; v_call: TRBV29-1; d_call: TRBD2; j_call: TRBJ2-6; cdr3_nt: TGCAGCGTTGAAGGACTAGCGGGAGTGAACGGGGCCAACGTCCTGACTTTC; cdr3_aa: CSVEGLAGVNGANVLTF
clone_size: -; v_call: TRBV6-6; d_call: -; j_call: TRBJ1-5; cdr3_nt: TGTGCCAGCAGTTACGGGCCGAGGGGCAATCAGCCCCAGCATTTT; cdr3_aa: CASSYGPRGNQPQHF
clone_size: -; v_call: TRBV12-3/TRBV12-4; d_call: -; j_call: TRBJ2-5; cdr3_nt: TGTGCCAGCAGCGGTGACCACAGGGCCCAGTACTTC; cdr3_aa: CASSGDHRAQYF
clone_size: -; v_call: TRBV27; d_call: -; j_call: TRBJ1-5; cdr3_nt: TGTGCCAGCAGTTTATTCGGGGGAAGCAATCAGCCCCAGCATTTT; cdr3_aa: CASSLFGGSNQPQHF
clone_size: -; v_call: TRBV7-9; d_call: -; j_call: TRBJ2-7; cdr3_nt: TGTGCCAGCAGCTTATCAGGCTACGAGCAGTACTTC; cdr3_aa: CASSLSGYEQYF
clone_size: -; v_call: TRBV7-7; d_call: -; j_call: TRBJ2-2; cdr3_nt: TGTGCCAGCAGCTTAGCGGAGGGATTCGGGGAGCTGTTTTTT; cdr3_aa: CASSLAEGFGELFF
clone_size: -; v_call: TRBV6-6; d_call: -; j_call: TRBJ2-7; cdr3_nt: TGTGCCAGCACCAGAGACAGTGCGATATACGAGCAGTACTTC; cdr3_aa: CASTRDSAIYEQYF
clone_size: -; v_call: TRBV28; d_call: TRBD1; j_call: TRBJ2-1; cdr3_nt: TGTGCCAGCAGTACTAACAGGGGGCCGCGTATCTATGAGCAGTTCTTC; cdr3_aa: CASSTNRGPRIYEQFF
clone_size: -; v_call: TRBV30; d_call: TRBD1; j_call: TRBJ2-7; cdr3_nt: TGTGCCTGGAGCGCCGGGACAGGGGCCGGCGAGCAGTACTTC; cdr3_aa: CAWSAGTGAGEQYF
clone_size: -; v_call: TRBV28; d_call: -; j_call: TRBJ1-1; cdr3_nt: TGTGCCAGCAGTCCGACAGTACACACTGAAGCTTTCTTT; cdr3_aa: CASSPTVHTEAFF
clone_size: -; v_call: TRBV7-9; d_call: -; j_call: TRBJ1-1; cdr3_nt: TGTGCCAGCAGCTTAACACAGGGGAACACTGAAGCTTTCTTT; cdr3_aa: CASSLTQGNTEAFF
clone_size: -; v_call: TRBV2; d_call: -; j_call: TRBJ1-1; cdr3_nt: TGTGCCAGCAGTGAACTCGGGACAACAAATGAAGCTTTCTTT; cdr3_aa: CASSELGTTNEAFF
clone_size: once; v_call: TRBV2; d_call: -; j_call: TRBJ2-7; cdr3_nt: TGTGCCAGCAGTGAGCGGGAAACTCACTACGAGCAGTACTTC; cdr3_aa: CASSERETHYEQYF
clone_size: -; v_call: TRBV3-1/TRBV3-2; d_call: TRBD2; j_call: TRBJ2-1; cdr3_nt: TGTGCCAGCAGCCAAGGGACTAGCGGGAGCGCTGAGCAGTTCTTC; cdr3_aa: CASSQGTSGSAEQFF
clone_size: -; v_call: TRBV4-1; d_call: TRBD2; j_call: TRBJ2-1; cdr3_nt: TGCGCCAGCAGCCAAGATTCCCAGCGCGGGAGGAAAAACAATGAGCAGTTCTTC; cdr3_aa: CASSQDSQRGRKNNEQFF
clone_size: -; v_call: TRBV25-1; d_call: -; j_call: TRBJ1-1; cdr3_nt: TGTGCCAGCAGTGAAAGTGGCGGGGGATCGGCTGAAGCTTTCTTT; cdr3_aa: CASSESGGGSAEAFF
clone_size: -; v_call: TRBV7-9; d_call: TRBD2; j_call: TRBJ2-7; cdr3_nt: TGTGCCAGCAGCAAATTAGCGGGAGAGGGTTACGAGCAGTACTTC; cdr3_aa: CASSKLAGEGYEQYF
clone_size: -; v_call: TRBV4-3; d_call: TRBD2; j_call: TRBJ2-3; cdr3_nt: TGCGCCAGCAGCCAAGAGTCTAGCGGGAAAGGGGATACGCAGTATTTT; cdr3_aa: CASSQESSGKGDTQYF
clone_size: -; v_call: TRBV5-1; d_call: -; j_call: TRBJ2-7; cdr3_nt: TGCGCCAGCAGCTGGACGGCAAGGGACGTCGGGAGAAGCGAGCAGTACTTC; cdr3_aa: CASSWTARDVGRSEQYF
clone_size: -; v_call: TRBV28; d_call: -; j_call: TRBJ1-1; cdr3_nt: TGTGCCAGCAGTTTGGGGGCTAGCCCGAACACTGAAGCTTTCTTT; cdr3_aa: CASSLGASPNTEAFF
clone_size: -; v_call: TRBV5-1; d_call: -; j_call: TRBJ2-7; cdr3_nt: TGCGCCAGCAGCTTGTCACCGAGGAGCTCCTACGAGCAGTACTTC; cdr3_aa: CASSLSPRSSYEQYF
clone_size: -; v_call: TRBV5-4; d_call: TRBD2; j_call: TRBJ2-3; cdr3_nt: TGTGCCAGCAGCTCCCAGACTAGCGCCAGCACAGATACGCAGTATTTT; cdr3_aa: CASSSQTSASTDTQYF